One sample yielded the 24 T cell receptor beta chains listed below, sequenced in a study of blood T cell repertoires in COVID-19 (dated by TCRdb to about 2020). Libraries were prepared through the immunoSEQ multiplex PCR assay. In its TCRdb copy, this immuneACCESS table keeps in-frame sequences only and misses some clones. Where compared with another copy, unresolved V genes explain less than half of these, and the others have no known cause. The sample profile shows about 250,000 clones; 65% to 90% of them were found once. Under 5.5% of the sample belongs to the ten largest clones. Sequenced sample: peripheral blood. These receptors were taken from a woman older than 75 with active or convalescent COVID-19.

In this sample, this clone turned up a few times. The chain carries TRBV3-1 (or the pseudogene TRBV3-2) and TRBJ1-1, with D unresolved. Looked up from germline, CDR1 is LGHDT and CDR2 is YNNKEL (reference sequence). The CDR3 is made up of 14 amino acids. Trimming took 1 base from V and 4 from J, leaving 10 bases between them. CDR3 nucleotides: TGTGCCAGCAGCCAAGTGGATTCGGGCACTGAAGCTTTCTTT. Encoded protein: CASSQVDSGTEAFF.

V gene TRBV19 combines with J gene TRBJ2-5, with 16 bases aligning to TRBD2. The V gene's germline CDR1 is LNHDA and CDR2 SQIVND (reference sequence). This CDR3 is built from 19 residues. V lost 3 bases, J lost 4 bases, and 11 bases stayed unmatched. The CDR3 coding sequence is TGTGCCAGTAGTATCCGACCGGGACTAGCGGGGGGGCCCCCAGAGACCCAGTACTTC. Translating it yields CASSIRPGLAGGPPETQYF.

The V call is TRBV6-2 or TRBV6-3, the J call TRBJ1-1, with D possibly matching TRBD1 (6 bases). CDR1 and CDR2 from the germline V gene are MNHEY and SVGEGT. The germline V and J ends were trimmed by 6 bases and 1 base, with 9 bases remaining between them. The CDR3 runs 13 residues. This CDR3 is CASSLQGNTEAFF. The DNA of the CDR3 is TGTGCCAGCAGCTTACAGGGGAACACTGAAGCTTTCTTT.

This chain connects TRBV5-4 to TRBJ1-2; D remains unclear. With 4 bases removed from V and 3 bases from J, the gap between germline ends came to 7 bases. The CDR3 extends over 12 amino acids. Germline CDR1 is SGHNT and CDR2 is YYREEE (reference sequence). CDR3 bases: TGTGCCAGCAGCCGCGATGACTATGGCTACACCTTC. This translates into CASSRDDYGYTF.

CDR3 bases: TGTGCCAGCAGCCCCACCGTAGCGAACACTGAAGCTTTCTTT. This gives the protein CASSPTVANTEAFF. The gene calls are TRBV5-6 and TRBJ1-1; D is unresolved. The CDR3 sequence is 14 residues long. Germline-derived CDR1 and CDR2 are SGHDT and YYEEEE. Trimming removed 4 bases at V and 1 base at J, with 11 bases between.

The V call is TRBV9, the J call TRBJ2-3; D possibly corresponds to TRBD2 (5 bases). This CDR3 contains 15 residues. CDR1 is SGDLS, CDR2 YYNGEE, per germline. V lost 0 bases to trimming and J lost 0 bases, with 8 bases between them. DNA of the CDR3: TGTGCCAGCAGCGTAGAGCTAGCCAGCACAGATACGCAGTATTTT. It is translated as CASSVELASTDTQYF.

This clone has just one count. This rearrangement joins TRBV28 to TRBJ1-5; the D is unclear. This CDR3 comprises 14 residues. Trimming cost V 8 bases and J 0 bases, with 11 bases left between them. CDR1 is MDHEN, CDR2 SYDVKM, per germline. CDR3 sequence reads: CASRGTVSNQPQHF. CDR3 nucleotide sequence: TGTGCCAGCCGCGGCACCGTTAGCAATCAGCCCCAGCATTTT.

The gene calls are TRBV5-1 and TRBJ1-6; D possibly corresponds to TRBD1 (5 bases). The CDR3 has 17 residues. The V end lost 0 bases, the J end lost 7 bases, and 17 bases lay between the germline ends. The germline CDR1 and CDR2 sequences are SGHRS and YFSETQ. The CDR3 protein is CASSLDPGLGVNSPLHF. CDR3 nucleotide sequence: TGCGCCAGCAGCTTGGACCCAGGACTAGGGGTGAATTCACCCCTCCACTTT.

V usage is TRBV5-6 and J usage is TRBJ2-1; 7 bases match TRBD1. Trimming at V came to 1 base and at J to 3 bases, leaving 4 bases not matched to a gene. The V gene's germline CDR1 is SGHDT and CDR2 YYEEEE. This CDR3 spans 15 amino acids. CDR3 sequence: CASSLKGAGYNEQFF. The CDR3 nucleotides read TGTGCCAGCAGCTTGAAGGGGGCAGGCTACAATGAGCAGTTCTTC.

The CDR3 nucleotides read TGTGCCACCAGCCGGACTAGCGGGAGGGGCAATGAGCAGTTCTTC. This gives the protein CATSRTSGRGNEQFF. The V and J genes are TRBV24-1 and TRBJ2-1; 15 bases line up with TRBD2. Trimming at V came to 7 bases and at J to 6 bases, leaving 3 bases not matched to a gene. CDR1 is KGHDR and CDR2 is SFDVKD in the germline V gene. The CDR3 spans 15 residues.

The V and J genes are TRBV9 and TRBJ1-3; TRBD1 matches at 9 bases. Germline V gives CDR1 SGDLS, CDR2 YYNGEE. V shed 4 bases, J shed 0 bases, and the junction held 8 bases outside the gene matches. This CDR3 region has 17 residues. Written as DNA, the CDR3 is TGTGCCAGCAGCCCAAGGACAGGGGCCCCCTCTGGAAACACCATATATTTT. Translation: CASSPRTGAPSGNTIYF.

The J gene is TRBJ1-5, the V gene TRBV7-2, with 7 bases aligning to TRBD1. V lost 1 base, J lost 0 bases, and 6 bases stayed unmatched. The CDR3 extends over 17 amino acids. From germline, CDR1 is SGHTA and CDR2 FQGNSA. In nucleotides, the CDR3 is TGTGCCAGCAGCTTAGGGGGGGACAGTAATAGCAATCAGCCCCAGCATTTT. Translating gives CASSLGGDSNSNQPQHF.

The V gene is TRBV5-1, the J gene TRBJ1-1; D is perhaps TRBD1 (5 bases). There are 14 residues in the CDR3. The V end was cut by 5 bases, the J end by 5 bases, with 16 bases between. Germline CDR1 reads SGHRS; CDR2 reads YFSETQ. In DNA form, the CDR3 reads TGCGCCAGCAGTTCGCAGGGTGGGAGGACTGAAGCTTTCTTT. It specifies CASSSQGGRTEAFF.

The chain couples TRBV5-1 to TRBJ1-5; TRBD1 is a possible D gene (6 bases). Trimming removed 0 bases from V and 2 bases from J, with 9 bases in between. CDR1 is SGHRS, CDR2 YFSETQ, per germline. The CDR3 spans 15 residues. This chain's CDR3 is CASSLETGRNQPQHF. In DNA, the CDR3 is TGCGCCAGCAGCTTGGAGACAGGCCGCAATCAGCCCCAGCATTTT.

This chain joins TRBV18 and TRBJ2-2; D gene ambiguous. CDR3 length: 15 residues. The ends were cut back, 3 bases at V and 3 bases at J, with 11 bases in the middle. The germline V gene encodes CDR1 KGHSH and CDR2 LQKENI. The CDR3 protein is CASSPSWLDTGELFF. The CDR3, as DNA: TGTGCCAGCTCACCTAGTTGGTTGGACACCGGGGAGCTGTTTTTT.

The chain has TRBV7-9 and TRBJ1-1; 7 bases line up with TRBD1. The V gene end was trimmed by 5 bases and the J gene end by 7 bases; junction bases not matched to a gene: 4. The CDR3 covers 12 residues. Germline V gives CDR1 SEHNR, CDR2 FQNEAQ (reference sequence). CDR3: CASSAGQLEAFF. CDR3 coding DNA: TGTGCCAGCAGCGCGGGACAGCTTGAAGCTTTCTTT. Using reference TRBV7-9 and TRBJ1-1 for the parts outside the CDR3, the full variable domain is DTGVSQNPRHKITKRGQNVTFRCDPISEHNRLYWYRQTLGQGPEFLTYFQNEAQLEKSRLLSDRFSAERPKGSFSTLEIQRTEQGDSAMYLCASSAGQLEAFFGQGTRLTVV.

CDR3 sequence (DNA): TGTGCCAGCACCCGAGGGCCGGCCAATGAAAAACTGTTTTTT. It is translated as CASTRGPANEKLFF. The rearrangement uses TRBV2 and TRBJ1-4; D call uncertain. V gave up 7 bases and J gave up 5 bases, with 14 bases separating them. The CDR3 totals 14 residues. From germline, CDR1 is SNHLY and CDR2 FYNNEI. Variable domain in full (rest from reference TRBV2 and TRBJ1-4): EPEVTQTPSHQVTQMGQEVILRCVPISNHLYFYWYRQILGQKVEFLVSFYNNEISEKSEIFDDQFSVERPDGSNFTLKIRSTKLEDSAMYFCASTRGPANEKLFFGSGTQLSVL.

The rearrangement uses TRBV25-1 and TRBJ1-1, with 7 bases fitting TRBD1. Germline assignment: CDR1 MGHDK and CDR2 SYGVNS. Losses at the gene ends were 0 bases for V and 2 bases for J; bases not matched to a gene: 3. This CDR3 has 15 amino acids. The CDR3 protein is CASSEYGTANTEAFF. DNA for the CDR3: TGTGCCAGCAGTGAATATGGGACAGCTAACACTGAAGCTTTCTTT.

The CDR3 DNA reads as TGTGCCAGCAGTGGCCGACAGGGAGGATTGGGCAATCAGCCCCAGCATTTT. The encoded protein is CASSGRQGGLGNQPQHF. The V call is TRBV27, the J call TRBJ1-5, with 7 bases identical to TRBD1. This CDR3 has 17 amino acids. Unmatched junction bases numbered 12, after V lost 5 bases and J lost 2 bases. Germline V gives CDR1 MNHEY, CDR2 SMNVEV (reference sequence).

The chain links TRBV24-1 to TRBJ2-3, with a weak D call TRBD2 (6 bases). CDR1 and CDR2 from the germline V gene are KGHDR and SFDVKD. V was cut by 4 bases and J by 1 base, with 20 bases left in between. This CDR3 has 18 residues. The CDR3 region is CATSDPPGTHIGTDTQYF. CDR3 DNA sequence: TGTGCCACCAGTGACCCCCCGGGGACTCACATTGGCACAGATACGCAGTATTTT.

This chain links TRBV5-1 with TRBJ1-1; a possible D gene is TRBD1 (5 bases). V shed 4 bases and J shed 3 bases, with 7 bases lying between them. The CDR3 totals 12 residues. The germline gives CDR1 SGHRS, CDR2 YFSETQ. CDR3 protein: CASSGADTEAFF. CDR3 nucleotides: TGCGCCAGCAGCGGGGCCGACACTGAAGCTTTCTTT.

This clone was detected a few times. The rearrangement joins TRBV6-5 to TRBJ1-5, with unresolved D. In germline, CDR1 is MNHEY, CDR2 SVGAGI. The ends were cut back, 7 bases at V and 6 bases at J, with 13 bases in the middle. This CDR3 region has 13 residues. CDR3 coding DNA: TGTGCCAGCAATCGAGGGCTGTTTCAGCCCCAGCATTTT. Protein sequence: CASNRGLFQPQHF.

This sequence joins TRBV18 and TRBJ1-1; the match to TRBD1 covers 8 bases. Trimming at V came to 0 bases and at J to 4 bases, leaving 4 bases not matched to a gene. The length of the CDR3 is 15 residues. Germline CDR1 is KGHSH and CDR2 is LQKENI. The CDR3 nucleotides are TGTGCCAGCTCACCACCGTCAGGGGGCGTCACTGAAGCTTTCTTT. Its protein product is CASSPPSGGVTEAFF. The full variable domain, with the rest looked up from reference TRBV18 and TRBJ1-1, is NAGVMQNPRHLVRRRGQEARLRCSPMKGHSHVYWYRQLPEEGLKFMVYLQKENIIDESGMPKERFSAEFPKEGPSILRIQQVVRGDSAAYFCASSPPSGGVTEAFFGQGTRLTVV.

This chain joins TRBV7-2 and TRBJ1-1; D is undetermined. The CDR3 is 13 residues long. Trimming stripped 0 bases from V and 1 base from J, with 3 bases between. The germline gives CDR1 SGHTA, CDR2 FQGNSA. This CDR3 reads CASSLARNTEAFF. The CDR3 DNA reads TGTGCCAGCAGCTTAGCTAGGAACACTGAAGCTTTCTTT.